The 13 T cell receptor beta chains listed next were all sequenced from one sample in a study of PD-L1 blockade in urothelial cancer. The data were produced by immunoSEQ multiplex PCR, yet TCRdb's version contains in-frame clones alone and is incomplete. This sample has more than 40,000 clones; more than 75% occur once, and the top ten carry 16%. The sample consisted of PBMCs, taken around atezolizumab (anti-PD-L1) treatment. These receptors came from a man aged 55 to 69 with urothelial cancer.

The V and J genes are TRBV7-2 and TRBJ1-5; 7 bases map to TRBD1. Germline V gives CDR1 SGHTA, CDR2 FQGNSA. CDR3 length: 15 residues. Losses at the gene ends were 5 bases for V and 4 bases for J; bases not matched to a gene: 8. The CDR3 here is CASSQNRGANQPQHF. The CDR3, as DNA: TGTGCCAGCAGCCAAAACAGGGGCGCGAATCAGCCCCAGCATTTT.

This sequence joins TRBV6-1 and TRBJ1-5; D call uncertain. V gave up 8 bases and J gave up 5 bases, with 10 bases separating them. Germline assignment: CDR1 MNHNS and CDR2 SASEGT. The CDR3 runs to 12 residues. DNA for the CDR3: TGTGCCAGCGGGCAAGAAGATCAGCCCCAGCATTTT. Protein sequence: CASGQEDQPQHF.

This clone showed up just a few times. This chain uses TRBV9 with TRBJ2-2; 9 bases agree with TRBD1. The CDR3 extends over 17 amino acids. V shed 0 bases and J 1 base; nucleotides not matched to a gene: 4. Germline lookup yields CDR1 SGDLS and CDR2 YYNGEE. The CDR3 loop reads CASSVERDRENTGELFF. The CDR3 nucleotides are TGTGCCAGCAGCGTAGAGCGGGACAGGGAGAACACCGGGGAGCTGTTTTTT.

The V and J genes are TRBV10-2 and TRBJ1-1; 7 positions match TRBD1. The length of the CDR3 is 17 residues. CDR1 and CDR2 (germline): WSHSY, SAAADI. Trimming at V came to 0 bases and at J to 1 base, leaving 8 bases not matched to a gene. The CDR3 coding sequence is TGCGCCAGCAGTGAGTCGATTACAGGGGATTGGAACACTGAAGCTTTCTTT. Its protein product is CASSESITGDWNTEAFF.

The chain joins TRBV28 to TRBJ2-5; 12 bases line up with TRBD2. In germline, CDR1 is MDHEN, CDR2 SYDVKM. V trimming: 7 bases; J trimming: 4 bases; junction bases outside the gene matches: 7. The CDR3 consists of 15 residues. The CDR3 nucleotides are TGTGCCAGCATTCAAGGACTAGCGGGGAGAGAGACCCAGTACTTC. Residues: CASIQGLAGRETQYF.

The CDR3 loop is CASSESLTGSDTGELFF. CDR3 bases: TGCGCCAGCAGTGAGTCTTTGACAGGGAGCGACACCGGGGAGCTGTTTTTT. This chain connects TRBV10-1 to TRBJ2-2; 7 bases fit TRBD1. Losses at the gene ends were 0 bases for V and 3 bases for J; bases not matched to a gene: 7. Germline V gene sequence: CDR1 WNHNN, CDR2 SYGVQD (reference sequence). This CDR3 is 17 amino acids long.

V gene TRBV4-2 combines with J gene TRBJ2-3; D may be TRBD1 (6 bases). This CDR3 spans 14 amino acids. CDR1 is LGHNA, CDR2 YNFKEQ, per germline. Deletions cut 2 bases from V and 1 base from J, with 7 bases between. The CDR3 loop reads CASSQRQGTDTQYF. CDR3 bases: TGTGCCAGCAGCCAAAGACAGGGCACAGATACGCAGTATTTT.

J is TRBJ1-5 and V is TRBV9, with a possible D match to TRBD1 (6 bases). CDR1 and CDR2 from the germline V gene are SGDLS and YYNGEE. This CDR3 has 12 amino acids. Between the trimmed V and J ends, which lost 3 bases and 7 bases, there was a span of 8 bases. The CDR3 loop reads CASSGGGQPQHF. The CDR3 bases are TGTGCCAGCAGCGGAGGGGGACAGCCCCAGCATTTT. Drawing the rest from reference TRBV9 and TRBJ1-5, the complete variable domain is DSGVTQTPKHLITATGQRVTLRCSPRSGDLSVYWYQQSLDQGLQFLIQYYNGEERAKGNILERFSAQQFPDLHSELNLSSLELGDSALYFCASSGGGQPQHFGDGTRLSIL.

The chain has TRBV20-1 and TRBJ2-2; no firm D call. There are 11 residues in the CDR3. V gave up 3 bases and J gave up 7 bases, with 6 bases separating them. The germline gives CDR1 DFQATT, CDR2 SNEGSKA (reference sequence). CDR3 DNA: TGCAGTGCTAGGGCCGACGGGGAGCTGTTTTTT. It yields the protein CSARADGELFF.

The chain combines TRBV28 with TRBJ1-2; weak D call: TRBD1 (5 bases). V gave up 5 bases and J gave up 4 bases, with 11 bases separating them. The germline CDR1 and CDR2 sequences are MDHEN and SYDVKM. This CDR3 is built from 13 residues. For the CDR3, the DNA is TGTGCCAGCAGTCCGTACGACAGCTATGGCTACACCTTC. Its translation is CASSPYDSYGYTF.

This rearrangement joins TRBV28 to TRBJ2-1; 10 bases line up with TRBD2. There are 17 residues in the CDR3. V was pared by 6 bases and J by 7 bases, with 15 bases of the junction left unmatched. Germline V gene sequence: CDR1 MDHEN, CDR2 SYDVKM. As DNA, the CDR3 is TGTGCCAGCAGACCGCCTTTTCTAGCGGGAGAGGTGAATGAGCAGTTCTTC. Translating it yields CASRPPFLAGEVNEQFF.

This clone has only one observation. The V call is TRBV7-9, the J call TRBJ2-3; TRBD2 agrees at 8 bases. The CDR3 has 16 amino acids. Germline values: CDR1 SEHNR, CDR2 FQNEAQ (reference sequence). J gave up 2 bases and V 5 bases, and 9 bases lay outside the gene matches. The CDR3 here is CASSLGVAGNTDTQYF. The CDR3 DNA reads TGTGCCAGCAGCCTCGGAGTAGCGGGGAACACAGATACGCAGTATTTT. The full variable domain, with the rest looked up from reference TRBV7-9 and TRBJ2-3, is DTGVSQNPRHKITKRGQNVTFRCDPISEHNRLYWYRQTLGQGPEFLTYFQNEAQLEKSRLLSDRFSAERPKGSFSTLEIQRTEQGDSAMYLCASSLGVAGNTDTQYFGPGTRLTVL.

CDR3 sequence (DNA): TGTGCCAGCAGCTATAGCGGGGGATACGAGCAGTACTTC. Protein: CASSYSGGYEQYF. The chain is built from TRBV5-4 and TRBJ2-7; 9 nucleotides align to TRBD2. The CDR3 extends over 13 amino acids. In germline, CDR1 is SGHNT, CDR2 YYREEE (reference sequence). J was trimmed by 4 bases and V by 3 bases; bases with no gene match: 2.